This T cell receptor beta chain was documented in a study of T cells in women clearing cervical HPV infection. Sequencing was performed with immunoSEQ multiplex PCR; in TCRdb, only in-frame clones are kept and a portion is missing. The specimen's table records around 33,000 clones. With respect to this clone: The read comes to an end 3 residues before the CDR3 does, leaving the germline J gene to fill in the end.

Germline loops: CDR1 MNHNS, CDR2 SASEGT. The CDR3 covers 15 residues. Sequencing used blood buffy coat. This sequence joins TRBV6-1 and TRBJ2-2; 7 bases fit TRBD1. The TCR comes from a woman between 18 and 70 years old with a cervical HPV16 infection that either progressed to CIN3+ or cleared (not recorded which). The CDR3 reads CASSVRQGTNEKLFF. Incomplete CDR3 DNA: TGTGCCAGCAGTGTAAGACAGGGAACTAATGAAAAG.